These 10 T cell receptor beta chains share one sample of origin, sequenced in a study of OX40 agonist ivuxolimab in advanced cancers. Data came from immunoSEQ multiplex PCR; TCRdb stores just in-frame clones and leaves some out. The sample lists some 83,000 clones; around nine tenths were seen once. The sequences come from CD4+ or CD8+ T cells sorted from blood, collected in a trial of the OX40 agonist ivuxolimab. These receptors were obtained from an adult with an advanced solid tumor such as melanoma, head and neck, liver or kidney cancer.

The rearrangement joins TRBV7-8 to TRBJ2-7; perhaps TRBD2 as D (5 bases). CDR3 length: 13 residues. V lost 3 bases, J lost 1 base, and 7 bases lay in between. The germline V gene has CDR1 SGHVS and CDR2 FQNEAQ. The CDR3 bases are TGTGCCAGCAGCTTGGGGAGATCCTACGAGCAGTACTTC. Its translation: CASSLGRSYEQYF.

The rearrangement links TRBV28 to TRBJ1-2, with D possibly being TRBD1 (5 bases). Germline V gene sequence: CDR1 MDHEN, CDR2 SYDVKM. V lost 1 base, J lost 3 bases, and 9 bases lay in between. The CDR3 has 14 residues. The CDR3 DNA follows: TGTGCCAGCAGTTTATTTAGACAGCACTATGGCTACACCTTC. Amino acids: CASSLFRQHYGYTF.

The genes are TRBV7-8 and TRBJ1-2; no clear D gene. Germline CDR1 SGHVS, CDR2 FQNEAQ. V lost 5 bases, J lost 1 base, and 8 bases lay in between. The CDR3 covers 13 residues. CDR3 sequence (DNA): TGTGCCAGCAGCCGCGCGGGTAACTATGGCTACACCTTC. Translated: CASSRAGNYGYTF.

The V gene is TRBV5-6, the J gene TRBJ2-1; 10 bases are a match to TRBD1. Germline CDR1 and CDR2: SGHDT and YYEEEE. Germline trimming cut 1 base from V and 7 bases from J; bases unmatched to any gene: 8. The CDR3 length is 16 residues. The CDR3 DNA follows: TGTGCCAGCAGCTTGTTGATGACAGGGGGCGGGAATGAGCAGTTCTTC. Protein product: CASSLLMTGGGNEQFF.

The J gene is TRBJ1-2, the V gene TRBV28; no clear D. The V end lost 6 bases, the J end lost 4 bases, and 9 bases lay between the germline ends. Germline V gives CDR1 MDHEN, CDR2 SYDVKM. The length of the CDR3 is 12 residues. The CDR3, as DNA: TGTGCCAGCAGCCCTCGTTCCTATGGCTACACCTTC. Translated: CASSPRSYGYTF.

The V gene is TRBV5-6, the J gene TRBJ2-2; the D call may be TRBD1 or TRBD2 (5 bases each). V was trimmed by 3 bases and J by 3 bases, leaving 12 bases between them. The germline V gene has CDR1 SGHDT and CDR2 YYEEEE. CDR3 length: 15 amino acids. CDR3: CASSWGTGYTGELFF. As DNA, the CDR3 is TGTGCCAGCAGCTGGGGGACGGGGTACACCGGGGAGCTGTTTTTT.

The chain links TRBV9 to TRBJ2-3; D is ambiguous. Germline V gene sequence: CDR1 SGDLS, CDR2 YYNGEE. V was trimmed by 5 bases and J by 6 bases, leaving 19 bases between them. The CDR3 is 15 residues long. Here the CDR3 DNA reads TGTGCCAGCAGTGCGACTGACTTATGGGTGGATACGCAGTATTTT. Translation gives CASSATDLWVDTQYF.

The rearrangement uses TRBV30 and TRBJ1-2; no clear D. The germline CDR1 and CDR2 sequences are GTSNPN and SVGIG (reference sequence). CDR3 size: 12 residues. V lost 4 bases to trimming and J lost 2 bases, with 8 bases between them. The CDR3 here is CAWTLGNYGYTF. CDR3 sequence (DNA): TGTGCCTGGACCCTAGGCAACTATGGCTACACCTTC.

V gene TRBV10-3 combines with J gene TRBJ1-2, with D perhaps TRBD1 (5 bases). Trimming cost V 3 bases and J 12 bases, with 17 bases left between them. CDR3 length: 13 amino acids. The V gene's germline CDR1 is ENHRY and CDR2 SYGVKD. In nucleotides, the CDR3 is TGTGCCATCAGTGACGGACGGGGGTCCGGCGACACCTTC. Translating it yields CAISDGRGSGDTF.

The rearrangement uses TRBV19 and TRBJ2-1, with 7 nucleotides matching TRBD2. The CDR3 runs to 15 residues. CDR1 LNHDA and CDR2 SQIVND come from the germline V gene (reference sequence). J gave up 5 bases and V 4 bases, and 8 bases lay outside the gene matches. The CDR3 is CASSKGGRPNNEQFF. In nucleotides, the CDR3 is TGTGCCAGTAGTAAGGGCGGGAGACCCAACAATGAGCAGTTCTTC.